Listed here is a single T cell receptor (beta chain). What it binds is not known. PCR amplification relied on 60 Vbeta primers (plus 13 Jbeta primers). Authors' methods: In a later analysis, the count reached tens of millions of unique TCR beta chains, with roughly 12 million shared. TCRdb's table, derived via immunoSEQ multiplex PCR, lists solely in-frame clones and lacks some. Clone size and V and J calls were adopted from that table, with D and trimming inferred from the DNA. The sample carries 90,000 to 120,000 clones, 79% recorded once. This specimen belongs to a study of cytomegalovirus exposure and HLA in healthy donors. Study results and caveats: Per published accounts, TCR beta sequences correctly predicted the HLA-A and HLA-B alleles of most subjects.

Healthy bone marrow donors formed the donor group. Germline loops: CDR1 KGHSH, CDR2 LQKENI. J gave up 7 bases and V 3 bases, and 12 bases lay outside the gene matches. This CDR3 contains 16 residues. Sequencing was carried out using PBMCs. V usage is TRBV18 and J usage is TRBJ2-7; the match to TRBD1 covers 10 bases. This sequence was found in a middle-aged woman in good health and CMV-seronegative. The CDR3 nucleotides are TGTGCCAGCTCACCTGCCGGGACAGGGGTTCCGAGGGAGCAGTACTTC. Encoded protein: CASSPAGTGVPREQYF. Combining the CDR3 with reference TRBV18 and TRBJ2-7 gives the whole variable domain NAGVMQNPRHLVRRRGQEARLRCSPMKGHSHVYWYRQLPEEGLKFMVYLQKENIIDESGMPKERFSAEFPKEGPSILRIQQVVRGDSAAYFCASSPAGTGVPREQYFGPGTRLTVT.